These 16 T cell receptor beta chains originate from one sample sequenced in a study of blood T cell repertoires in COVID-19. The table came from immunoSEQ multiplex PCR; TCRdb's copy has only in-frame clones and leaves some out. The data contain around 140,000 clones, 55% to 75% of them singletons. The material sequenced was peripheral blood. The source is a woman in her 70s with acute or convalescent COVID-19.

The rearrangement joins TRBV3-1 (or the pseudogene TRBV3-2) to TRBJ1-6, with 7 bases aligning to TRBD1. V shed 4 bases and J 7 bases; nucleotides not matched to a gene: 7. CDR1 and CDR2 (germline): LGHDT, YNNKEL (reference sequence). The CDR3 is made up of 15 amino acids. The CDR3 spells CASSPPKGANSPLHF. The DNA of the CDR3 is TGTGCCAGCAGCCCCCCGAAGGGGGCCAATTCACCCCTCCACTTT.

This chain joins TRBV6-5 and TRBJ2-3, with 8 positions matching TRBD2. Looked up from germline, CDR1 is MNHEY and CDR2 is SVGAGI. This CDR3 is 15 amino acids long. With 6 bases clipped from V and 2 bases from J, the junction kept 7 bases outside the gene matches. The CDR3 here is CASSRLAGNTDTQYF. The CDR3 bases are TGTGCCAGCAGCCGATTAGCGGGGAACACAGATACGCAGTATTTT.

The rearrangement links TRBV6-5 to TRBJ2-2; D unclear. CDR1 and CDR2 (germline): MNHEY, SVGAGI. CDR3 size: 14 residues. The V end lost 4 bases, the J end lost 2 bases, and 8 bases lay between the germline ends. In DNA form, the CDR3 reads TGTGCCAGCAGTTTTGAGCTTAACACCGGGGAGCTGTTTTTT. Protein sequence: CASSFELNTGELFF.

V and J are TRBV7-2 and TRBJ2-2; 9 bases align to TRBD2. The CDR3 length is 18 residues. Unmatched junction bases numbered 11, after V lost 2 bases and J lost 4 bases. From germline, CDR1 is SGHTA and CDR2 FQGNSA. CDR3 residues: CASSLWLAGSSRTGELFF. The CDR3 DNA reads TGTGCCAGCAGCTTATGGCTAGCGGGGTCGTCGCGCACCGGGGAGCTGTTTTTT.

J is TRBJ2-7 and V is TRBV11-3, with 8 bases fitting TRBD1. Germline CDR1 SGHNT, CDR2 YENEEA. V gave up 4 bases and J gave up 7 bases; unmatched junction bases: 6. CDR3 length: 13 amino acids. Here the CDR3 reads CASSSGQGDEQYF. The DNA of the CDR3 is TGTGCCAGCAGCTCTGGACAGGGAGATGAGCAGTACTTC. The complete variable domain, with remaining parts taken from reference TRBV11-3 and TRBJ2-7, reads EAGVVQSPRYKIIEKKQPVAFWCNPISGHNTLYWYLQNLGQGPELLIRYENEEAVDDSQLPKDRFSAERLKGVDSTLKIQPAELGDSAVYLCASSSGQGDEQYFGPGTRLTVT.

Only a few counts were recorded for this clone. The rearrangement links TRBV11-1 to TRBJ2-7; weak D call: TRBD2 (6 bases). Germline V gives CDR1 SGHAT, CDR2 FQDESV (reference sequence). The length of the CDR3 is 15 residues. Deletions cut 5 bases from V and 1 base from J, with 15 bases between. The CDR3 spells CASSVTGTVSYEQYF. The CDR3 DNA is TGTGCCAGCAGCGTGACCGGGACTGTTTCCTACGAGCAGTACTTC.

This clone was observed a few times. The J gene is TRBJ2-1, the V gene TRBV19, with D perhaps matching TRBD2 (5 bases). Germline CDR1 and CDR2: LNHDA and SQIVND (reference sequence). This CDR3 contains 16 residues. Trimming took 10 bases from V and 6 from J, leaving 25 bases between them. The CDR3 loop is CATSIPNRGIRNEQFF. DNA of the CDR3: TGTGCCACCTCCATCCCCAACCGAGGGATACGCAATGAGCAGTTCTTC.

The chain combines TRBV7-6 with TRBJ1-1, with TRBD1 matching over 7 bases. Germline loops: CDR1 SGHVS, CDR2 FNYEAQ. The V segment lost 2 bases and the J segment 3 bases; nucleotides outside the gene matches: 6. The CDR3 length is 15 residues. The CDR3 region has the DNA TGTGCCAGCAGCTTAAGCGGACAGGTCGACACTGAAGCTTTCTTT. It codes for CASSLSGQVDTEAFF.

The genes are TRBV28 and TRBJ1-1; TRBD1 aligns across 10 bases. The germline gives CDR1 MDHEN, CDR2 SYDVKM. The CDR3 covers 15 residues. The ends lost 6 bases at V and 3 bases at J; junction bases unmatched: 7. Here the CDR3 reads CASRPDRGPDTEAFF. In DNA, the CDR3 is TGTGCCAGCAGACCCGACAGGGGGCCGGACACTGAAGCTTTCTTT.

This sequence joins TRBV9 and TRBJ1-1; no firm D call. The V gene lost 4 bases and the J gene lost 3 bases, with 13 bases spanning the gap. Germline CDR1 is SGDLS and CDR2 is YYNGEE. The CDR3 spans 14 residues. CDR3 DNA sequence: TGTGCCAGCAGCCTGACACTTAAGGACACTGAAGCTTTCTTT. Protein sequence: CASSLTLKDTEAFF. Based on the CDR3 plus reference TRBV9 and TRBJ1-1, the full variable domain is DSGVTQTPKHLITATGQRVTLRCSPRSGDLSVYWYQQSLDQGLQFLIQYYNGEERAKGNILERFSAQQFPDLHSELNLSSLELGDSALYFCASSLTLKDTEAFFGQGTRLTVV.

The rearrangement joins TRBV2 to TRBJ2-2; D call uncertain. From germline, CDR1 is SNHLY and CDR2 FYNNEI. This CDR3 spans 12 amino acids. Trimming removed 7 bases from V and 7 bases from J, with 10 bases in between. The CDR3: CASTRSFGELFF. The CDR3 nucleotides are TGTGCCAGCACCAGGTCTTTCGGGGAGCTGTTTTTT.

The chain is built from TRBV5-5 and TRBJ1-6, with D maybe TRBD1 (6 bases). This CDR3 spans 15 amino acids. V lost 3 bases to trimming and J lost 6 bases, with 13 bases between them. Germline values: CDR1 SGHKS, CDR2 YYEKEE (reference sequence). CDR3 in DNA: TGTGCCAGCAGCTATCGGGACACGGCTAATTCACCCCTCCACTTT. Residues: CASSYRDTANSPLHF.

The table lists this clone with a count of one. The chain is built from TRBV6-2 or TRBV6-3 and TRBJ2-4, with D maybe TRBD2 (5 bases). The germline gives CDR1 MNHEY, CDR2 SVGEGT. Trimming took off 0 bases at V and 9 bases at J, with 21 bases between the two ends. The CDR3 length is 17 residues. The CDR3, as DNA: TGTGCCAGCAGTTACTCTGCGGCGGACGGGGTGGGTGTCATTCAGTACTTC. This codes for CASSYSAADGVGVIQYF.

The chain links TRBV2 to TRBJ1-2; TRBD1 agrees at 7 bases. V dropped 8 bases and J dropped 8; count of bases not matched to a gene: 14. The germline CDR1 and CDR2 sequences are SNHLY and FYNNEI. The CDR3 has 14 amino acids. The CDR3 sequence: CASAVGGAGGGYTF. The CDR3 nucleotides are TGTGCCAGCGCGGTAGGGGGCGCGGGGGGCGGCTACACCTTC.

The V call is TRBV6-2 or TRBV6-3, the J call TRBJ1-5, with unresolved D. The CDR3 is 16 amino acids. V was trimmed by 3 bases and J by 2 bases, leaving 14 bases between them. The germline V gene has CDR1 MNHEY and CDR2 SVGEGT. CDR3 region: CASSYLRAGGNQPQHF. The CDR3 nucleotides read TGTGCCAGCAGTTATTTGAGGGCCGGGGGCAATCAGCCCCAGCATTTT.

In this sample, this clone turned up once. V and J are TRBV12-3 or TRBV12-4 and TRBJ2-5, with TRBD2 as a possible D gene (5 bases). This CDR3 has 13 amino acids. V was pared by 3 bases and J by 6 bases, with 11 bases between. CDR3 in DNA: TGTGCCAGCAGTTTCCGACGGGATAAGACCCAGTACTTC. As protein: CASSFRRDKTQYF.